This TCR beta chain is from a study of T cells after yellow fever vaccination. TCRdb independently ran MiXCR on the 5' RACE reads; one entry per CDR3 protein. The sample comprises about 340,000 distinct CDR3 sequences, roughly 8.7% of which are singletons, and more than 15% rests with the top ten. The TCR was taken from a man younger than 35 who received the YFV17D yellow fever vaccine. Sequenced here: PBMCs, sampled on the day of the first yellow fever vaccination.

CDR3 coding DNA: TGTGCCAGCAACAAAGGGTCGGGACAGGGATATTCACCCCTCCACTTT. Translation: CASNKGSGQGYSPLHF. J is TRBJ1-6 and V is TRBV2; 9 positions agree with TRBD1. Unmatched junction bases numbered 12, after V lost 7 bases and J lost 8 bases. Germline CDR1 and CDR2: SNHLY and FYNNEI. This CDR3 region has 16 residues.